This T cell receptor beta chain originates from a study of T cell responses to AZD1222 COVID-19 vaccine. Study conclusions and caveats: Per reports, nearly half of all spike-specific TCRs target regions that are unmutated in variants.

The data were produced by immunoSEQ multiplex PCR, yet TCRdb's version contains in-frame clones alone and is incomplete. This table holds roughly 200,000 clones, approximately 92% found once. Only one count was recorded for this clone. Its antigen is unidentified. The V gene's germline CDR1 is SGHTA and CDR2 FQGNSA. V lost 3 bases, J lost 0 bases, and 14 bases lay in between. The CDR3 sequence is 17 residues long. Sequencing was performed on peripheral blood, taken on day 0 of AZD1222 vaccination. This clonotype originated in an adult in good health. The gene calls are TRBV7-2 and TRBJ1-4, with D possibly being TRBD1 (5 bases). This chain's CDR3 is CASSFGQGAATNEKLFF. Here the CDR3 DNA reads TGTGCCAGCAGCTTTGGGCAGGGAGCTGCAACTAATGAAAAACTGTTTTTT.